This T cell receptor (beta chain) was sequenced in a study of T cell repertoires in cytomegalovirus infection. Study summary: CMV infection plus the matching HLA type was flagged by public TCR beta signatures. Overall study results and limits: HLA-C-restricted CMV clonotypes gave the most frequent clonotype in two of eight donors. Identification of carriers of CMV plus the relevant HLA was achieved through cumulative public TCR beta family frequency.

TCRdb analysed the reads with MiXCR anew, one entry per CDR3 protein. This sample has around 630,000 distinct CDR3 sequences; 20% to 25% occur once, and the top ten carry 8%. There are a few counts of this clonotype. The antigen is not known. V shed 6 bases and J shed 5 bases, with 34 bases lying between them. Looked up from germline, CDR1 is SQVTM and CDR2 is ANQGSEA. The CDR3 spans 19 residues. This clonotype was sampled from a human donor in good health (CMV status not recorded). Some clones in this sample may be carry-over from other donors' samples. The rearrangement links TRBV29-1 to TRBJ2-5; tentative D call: TRBD1 (6 bases). Source material: CD8+ T cells from PBMCs. The CDR3 spells CSVDGLDRSSRFSLETQYF. The CDR3 DNA sequence: TGCAGCGTGGACGGACTTGACAGGTCCTCACGATTTTCCTTGGAGACCCAGTACTTC.